This T cell receptor beta chain was found in a study of blood T cells in healthy people across ages. Regarding the study as a whole: Naive T cell percentage strongly correlated with TCR beta diversity. More naive CD4+ cells and higher diversity were found in long-lived than in aged donors.

CDR3 length equals 13 residues. V lost 4 bases to trimming and J lost 7 bases; unmatched junction nucleotides: 7. Germline V lookup: CDR1 SGDLS, CDR2 YYNGEE. Primers used in a second PCR of about 7 to 12 cycles were a sample-barcoded 5' primer and a J-beta primer mix. From each sample, at least 3 million paired-end reads containing CDR3 were obtained. TCRdb ran MiXCR on the 5' RACE reads and lists one entry per CDR3 protein. The sample includes 1.4 million or so distinct CDR3 sequences, about 42% of them seen just once. Each of the donors had about 9.9 milliliters of peripheral blood drawn into EDTA-treated Vacutainer tubes. This clonotype was counted a few times. The antigen is undetermined.

The receptor comes from a woman between 18 and 29 years old in good health. Material for sequencing was blood. The gene calls are TRBV9 and TRBJ1-2; TRBD1 aligns across 7 bases. The CDR3 protein is CASSPGGGLGYTF. In nucleotides, the CDR3 is TGTGCCAGCAGCCCAGGGGGGGGCCTTGGCTACACCTTC.